This T cell receptor (beta chain) emerged from a study of early T cells in non-severe SARS-CoV-2 infection (dated by TCRdb to 2020 to 2023). For the wider study: TCR sequencing used bulk RNA from unsorted whole blood, so alpha and beta chains could not be paired.

CDR1 and CDR2, per the germline V gene, are MDHEN and SYDVKM. The junction shows trimming of 5 bases on V and 5 bases on J, and the gene matches do not reach 10 bases of it. Taken from cysteine to phenylalanine, the CDR3 has 15 residues. Just CDR3 DNA is preserved here, 45 bases in frame from base 1. Library construction relied on 5' RACE. These reads were obtained on a NextSeq 500. To correct for sequencing error and PCR bias, the TCR library protocol tagged individual cDNA molecules with unique molecular identifiers. Both TCR alpha and beta chains were sequenced, and tight co-correlation was observed between alpha and beta sequence abundances in each sample. The paper's data handling went like this. V gene, J gene and CDR3 annotation of TCR sequences was performed with Decombinator V4. Expanded TCRs were defined as changing significantly between any two time points under a Poisson model with p below 0.0001. TCR abundances were normalised to the total number of TCRs sequenced per sample and expressed as counts per million. MAIT TCRs were defined by TRAV1-2 paired with TRAJ12, TRAJ20 or TRAJ33, and iNKT TCRs by TRAV10 paired with TRAJ18. VDJdb, accessed 1 November 2021, was searched for CMV, EBV and SARS-CoV-2 annotated TCRs, excluding TCRs annotated for multiple antigens. The raw public reads went through TCRdb reprocessing: fastp at Q25, MiXCR clone calling, in-frame beta chains kept. Rows merge per CDR3 protein into single entries with the most common DNA and genes. The V and J calls shown here were made by TCRdb, not taken from the authors' results. In this sample the table shows fewer than 65,000 distinct CDR3 sequences, about 7.6% of which occur a single time. Of the sample, over 9.5% falls within the top ten clones.

General conclusions and limits of the study: Matching against VDJdb was skewed toward anti-spike CD8 responses, likely underestimated virus-specific expansions, and missed private and CD4 specificities.

This was a case-control study nested in a cohort of healthcare workers in London, UK, who had nasopharyngeal swab PCR tests and blood samples taken every week. Healthcare workers were recruited between 23 and 31 March 2020, during the week of the UK lockdown, and were followed weekly for up to about 15 weeks. This clonotype was seen more than once but under ten times. Its antigen remains unidentified. Base qualities are missing; no much larger clone stands one base away. Source: whole blood, taken at baseline. Recombination joined TRBV28 with TRBJ2-5; the junction holds 8 bases that match TRBD1. The source of this sequence is an adult who was a healthcare worker with PCR-confirmed SARS-CoV-2 infection or an uninfected control (not recorded which). Here is the DNA: TGTGCCAGCAGTGACCGACGGACAGGGATGGAGACCCAGTACTTC. Its translation is CASSDRRTGMETQYF.